The entry below describes one T cell receptor (beta chain). This clone was detected a few times. The target of this receptor is not known. Per-nucleotide qualities are absent, and no much larger clonotype sits a single base away. TCRbeta CDR3 regions were amplified from genomic DNA by means of the immunoSEQ Assay, a bias-controlled multiplex PCR. For the original study's pipeline: The number of nucleated cells in each sample was estimated from the amplification of reference gene primers within the assay. To quantify the absolute abundance of each unique TCRbeta CDR3 rearrangement, sequence reads were collapsed and filtered. For each sample, productive Simpson clonality was calculated by taking the square root of Simpson's diversity index across productive rearrangements. Entries here come from immuneACCESS through TCRdb and include only in-frame sequences with V and J called. Some clones fail to appear in such tables; in the studies checked, an unresolved V gene covers under half of the shortfall, and the cause of the remainder is unknown. From that table come the V and J calls and clone size; the DNA was used to work out D and trimming. The sample contains about 210,000 clones, 75% to 85% of them found a single time. Under 4.5% of the sample rests with the top ten.

The junction carries 11 bases between V and J, which are trimmed by 7 bases and 8 bases respectively. CDR3 length: 11 amino acids, cysteine to phenylalanine. Only CDR3 DNA remains: 33 bases, in frame from the first base. The germline V gene (reference sequence) specifies LNHDA as CDR1 and SQIVND as CDR2. The sample originates from a study of blood T cell repertoires in COVID-19 (dated by TCRdb to about 2020). About the investigation overall: Samples from collaborators originated in the United States, Italy and Spain and spanned both the acute and convalescent phases of COVID-19. The sample metadata nearly always contained a de-identified subject ID, COVID-19 status, age in years and sex. The material from the prospective study consisted of cDNA or gDNA derived from T cells, B-cell-depleted T cells, or PBMCs. Where HLA class I and class II types were available, the types were taken from metadata supplied by the sample provider, not from assay-based typing. Deeply sampled blood TCRbeta repertoires from subjects exposed to, actively infected with, or recovered from COVID-19 were included in the dataset. Samples were obtained from the ongoing ImmuneRACE study (first 160 participants) and from over 1,000 subjects provided by 6 global collaborators. The repertoires were made available in a free public database intended to serve as a resource for research on the immune response to SARS-CoV-2.

Points the paper makes about the study in general: How much clinical and demographic metadata was included differed by source and by participant, and the metadata was provided uncurated.

Enrolling through a virtual design, the prospective study's participants ranged in age from roughly 18 to 89 years and lived across about two dozen United States geographic areas. In the prospective study, participants were assigned to cohorts based on the clinical history participants reported in a screening survey and a study questionnaire. Mobile phlebotomists in the prospective study collected whole blood, serum and a nasopharyngeal or oropharyngeal swab from every participant. Over a roughly two-month period, participants in the prospective study had the option of providing additional blood draws and questionnaires. Before DNA extraction, prospective study blood samples were shipped either frozen or at room temperature.

The sample comprised PBMCs or T cells enriched from blood (not recorded which). The chain uses TRBV19 and TRBJ1-2; D gene: possibly TRBD1, on 6 matching bases. The clonotype comes from a man aged 25 to 45 with acute COVID-19. The DNA sequence is given as TGTGCCAGTACCTCAGGGGTAGGCTACACCTTC. Its translation reads: CASTSGVGYTF.